This TCR beta chain was sequenced in a study of blood T cell repertoires in COVID-19. Study summary: The study drew acute and convalescent COVID-19 samples from the United States, Italy and Spain. PBMCs, B-cell-depleted T cells, or T cells were the source of the cDNA or gDNA that made up the material.

Sequenced by immunoSEQ multiplex PCR; TCRdb stores in-frame clones only, minus some. The profile covers about 410,000 clones, with over 75% appearing a single time and around 1.5% taken by the ten largest. Followed longitudinally, the Seattle patients had been enrolled during active infection. The V gene end was trimmed by 7 bases and the J gene end by 5 bases; junction bases not matched to a gene: 4. The CDR3 has 12 residues. Germline values: CDR1 MNHEY, CDR2 SVGAGI. The specimen was peripheral blood. The chain recombines TRBV6-5 with TRBJ2-7; the match to TRBD1 covers 8 bases. This TCR was sampled from a woman between 35 and 50 years old with COVID-19, enrolled during active disease. CDR3 region: CASTAGGHEQYF. DNA of the CDR3: TGTGCCAGCACGGCAGGGGGCCACGAGCAGTACTTC.